The clone carrying this T cell receptor beta chain has ten or more counts. Cells sorted as Tregs were CD4+, CD25+ and CD127-/low. TCRdb reprocessed the 5' RACE reads via MiXCR and lists one record per CDR3 protein. The sample holds about 32,000 distinct CDR3 sequences, about a quarter seen once. V dropped 5 bases and J dropped 6; count of bases not matched to a gene: 7. Germline V gene data show CDR1 as MNHEY and CDR2 as SVGAGI. This CDR3 contains 14 residues. Material: tumor-infiltrating Tregs sorted from the breast tumor. The chain employs TRBV6-5 and TRBJ1-5, with TRBD1 matching 7 bases. This clonotype was obtained from a female donor with breast cancer. CDR3 nucleotides: TGTGCCAGCAGTCACGGGACAGTGGGTCAGCCCCAGCATTTT. It yields the protein CASSHGTVGQPQHF.